This section outlines one T cell receptor (beta chain) sequence together with its context. Its antigen target is currently unknown. Base quality data are lacking; no much larger clone is found one base away. This sample stems from a study of T-cell memory formation after mild COVID-19 (dated by TCRdb to the early 2020s). As for the study more broadly: TCR sequence clusters from the two donors were largely donor specific. Longitudinal TCRalpha and TCRbeta repertoire sequencing tracked T-cell clones expanding and contracting after mild COVID-19 in two donors. Two young, previously healthy adult volunteers, one female and one male, were included in the cohort. What the work shows at the level of the full study, not this receptor alone: Some responding clones were detected in pre-infection memory, suggesting pre-existing cross-reactive memory T cells joined the SARS-CoV-2 response. The study included only a couple of mild cases, and larger cohorts that include severe cases with pre-infection samples were judged to be necessary. Contracting CD4+ clones were found mainly in CM and EM memory subsets, while CD8+ clones were enriched in EMRA. Balanced CD4/CD8 phenotypes were observed for clones contracting from day 15 to 85, whereas a bias towards CD4+ was observed for a second wave of clones expanding from day 15 to 37. The second-wave clones that peaked on day 37 were not confirmed to be SARS-CoV-2 specific.

PBMCs were isolated by Ficoll-Paque density gradient centrifugation. Sequenced on an Illumina NovaSeq 6000. Using 5'RACE with constant-segment primers, TCRalpha and TCRbeta cDNA libraries were constructed, with sample barcodes and unique molecular identifiers added in the process. RNA was extracted from every sample with Trizol reagent. Libraries were amplified in two PCR steps, with a second sample barcode and Illumina TruSeq adapters added in the second step. Sequencing of libraries was performed on an Illumina NovaSeq with 2 x 150 bp paired-end reads. Per the source publication's procedure: The reads were demultiplexed and collapsed into UMI-guided consensus sequences using migec v1.2.7. Using mixcr v2.1.11, the UMI consensuses were aligned to TRA and TRB V and J templates and assembled into clonotypes. Clonotypes were classified as expanded or contracted when called significant by both edgeR and NoisET, with noise models trained on biological replicates. For edgeR calls, the thresholds were a false discovery rate-adjusted p below 0.01 and a log2 fold-change of 1. As an exploratory analysis of dynamics, PCA with hierarchical clustering was applied to max-normalized trajectories of the 1000 most abundant clonotypes. The CD4 or CD8 phenotype of responding clones was assigned using the separately sequenced CD4+ and CD8+ repertoires. The public reads were quality trimmed at Q25 with fastp and then assembled into clones with MiXCR by TCRdb, keeping productive beta chains. Merged by CDR3 protein, the rows form single entries marked with the most common genes and DNA. The V and J calls shown here were made by TCRdb, not taken from the authors' results. A total of 450,000 to 650,000 distinct CDR3 sequences appear in this sample, less than 25% of them only once. Jointly, the top ten make up 7.5% to 9.5% of the sample.

This TCR came from an adult woman who had mild COVID-19 (a few samples of this study predate the infection). The sample titles of this study are shuffled in the database, so cell type and time point are left out; the donor was told from shared clones. Sequencing used PBMCs or a T cell subset sorted from them (not recorded which).

In nucleotides, the sequence is TGTGCCAGCAGCCCTGAGAGAGGGGGCCCCTACGAGCAGTACTTC. This yields the protein CASSPERGGPYEQYF. The V and J segments used are TRBV12-3 or TRBV12-4 and TRBJ2-7; 7 bases in the middle match TRBD1. CDR3 length: 15 amino acids, cysteine to phenylalanine. The CDR3 DNA has 45 bases and is translated from base 1. Trimming accounts for 6 bases at V and 2 bases at J, while the number of junction bases matched to no gene is 10.